This entry concerns a single T cell receptor (beta chain). The junction had 10 bases not matched to a gene; V was cut back by 7 bases and J by 2 bases. Germline CDR1 is MDHEN and CDR2 is SYDVKM. This CDR3 is built from 15 residues. The data were obtained in a study of blood T cell repertoires in COVID-19. For the study at large: Sites in the United States, Italy and Spain provided acute and convalescent COVID-19 samples. From T cells, B-cell-depleted T cells, or PBMCs came the material, which was cDNA or gDNA.

Original handling: Amplification of reference gene primers was used by the study to estimate nucleated cell counts. Method: immunoSEQ multiplex PCR; TCRdb's copy keeps in-frame clones and lacks some. That table is the source of V, J and clone size, and D and trimming were worked out from the DNA. The data hold approximately 240,000 clones, with almost 85% observed a single time. The sequenced sample consisted of peripheral blood. This TCR came from a man between 45 and 60 years old with acute or convalescent COVID-19. The genes are TRBV28 and TRBJ1-1, with 7 bases that match TRBD1. CDR3 region: CASKSGQDSNTEAFF. CDR3 nucleotide sequence: TGTGCCAGCAAGTCCGGACAGGACTCAAACACTGAAGCTTTCTTT.